This TCR beta chain came from a study of OX40 agonist ivuxolimab in advanced cancers. In the study overall: Ivuxolimab, which targeted the costimulatory receptor OX40 (CD134), was an agonistic, fully human IgG2 monoclonal antibody. The paper reports the monotherapy dose-escalation portion (N of about 56 patients) of the phase I ivuxolimab trial. Partial responses occurred in three dose-escalation patients: two with cutaneous melanoma and one with hepatocellular carcinoma. Of the roughly 50 dose-escalation patients, hepatocellular carcinoma was present in around 19, melanoma in roughly 15, renal cell carcinoma in 9 and head and neck cancer in 9. In the dose-escalation cohort, over 65% of patients were male, and the mean age was around 60 years, with a range of about 23 to 90. Patients were allowed to have had prior anti-PD-1, anti-PD-L1 or anti-CTLA-4 therapy, and approximately 40% of the dose-escalation patients had been treated with checkpoint inhibitors. Peripheral TCRbeta sequencing was intended to test whether TCR sequence diversity was altered and clonal T-cell expansion was caused by ivuxolimab. Intravenous ivuxolimab was administered to patients every 2 weeks at six dose levels: 0.01, 0.1, 0.3, 1.5, 3 and 10 mg/kg. On the study overall, not on this receptor specifically: Which antigens the clonally expanded peripheral T cells were specific for was not determined. Low levels of normalized T-cell clonal expansion were also shown by some nonresponding patients. On average, CD8+ T cells showed more expanded clones than CD4+ T cells after ivuxolimab. In partial responders in the 0.1-3.0 mg/kg groups, normalized peripheral clonal expansion was found to be among the lowest, especially among CD8+ T cells. Clonal expansion of both CD4+ and CD8+ blood T cells was observed from baseline to week 6 at doses 0.1 to 3.0 mg/kg.

Per the germline V gene, SQVTM is the CDR1 and ANQGSEA is the CDR2. V lost 6 bases and J lost 1 base; the stretch between them is 9 bases long. The CDR3, cysteine through phenylalanine, is 12 amino acids long. The retained sequence is limited to the CDR3, 36 bases, with the frame set at the first base. The trial excluded patients who had a history of autoimmune disease or who were on systemic immunosuppression. In every dose cohort, peripheral blood was drawn for TCR sequencing at baseline, cycle 4 day 1, and cycle 7 day 1. Samples came from an open-label, multicenter, first-in-human phase I dose-escalation trial of ivuxolimab. Adults with locally advanced or metastatic melanoma, renal cell carcinoma, hepatocellular carcinoma or head and neck squamous cell carcinoma were enrolled in the trial. Before TCR sequencing, CD4+ and CD8+ T cells were separately sorted from peripheral blood. About this clone: The specificity of this receptor is unknown. No much larger clone is present one base from it, and per-base qualities are unavailable.

For sequencing of the TCRbeta CDR3 region, genomic DNA was extracted from the sorted cells. TCRbeta CDR3 regions were sequenced using the immunoSEQ Assay. The table was pulled from immuneACCESS by TCRdb, which kept in-frame rearrangements only. Such tables lose some clones; where checked, under half of the loss comes from unresolved V genes, and the rest has no known cause. The sample has 20,000 to 30,000 clones on record, roughly three quarters of them singletons. The ten top clones hold more than 2% of the sample. The sequencing here drew on CD4+ or CD8+ T cells sorted from blood, taken in a trial of the OX40 agonist ivuxolimab. The rearranged segments are TRBV29-1 and TRBJ1-1; the D gene identity is not certain. The sequence derives from an adult with an advanced solid tumor such as melanoma, head and neck, liver or kidney cancer. The CDR3 is CSVAQSNTEAFF. DNA sequence: TGCAGCGTCGCACAGTCGAACACTGAAGCTTTCTTT.